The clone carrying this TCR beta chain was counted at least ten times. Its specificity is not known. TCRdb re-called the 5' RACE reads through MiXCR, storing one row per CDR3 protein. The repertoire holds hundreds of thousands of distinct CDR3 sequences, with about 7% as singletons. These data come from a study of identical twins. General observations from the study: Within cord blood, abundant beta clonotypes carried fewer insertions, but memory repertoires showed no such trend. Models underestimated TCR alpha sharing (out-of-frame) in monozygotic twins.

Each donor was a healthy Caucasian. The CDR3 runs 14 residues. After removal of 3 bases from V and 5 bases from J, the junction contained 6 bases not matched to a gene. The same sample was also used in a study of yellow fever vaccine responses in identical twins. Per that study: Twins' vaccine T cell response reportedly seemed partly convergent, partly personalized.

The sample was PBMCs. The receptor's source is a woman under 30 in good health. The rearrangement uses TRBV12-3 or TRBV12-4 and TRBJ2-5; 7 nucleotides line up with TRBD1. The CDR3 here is CASSLDRPEETQYF. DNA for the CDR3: TGTGCCAGCAGTTTGGACAGGCCAGAGGAGACCCAGTACTTC.